The source of this T cell receptor (beta chain) is a study of blood T cell repertoires in COVID-19 (TCRdb year 2020). For the study in its entirety: The collaborator samples originated in the United States, Italy and Spain and spanned the acute and convalescent phases of COVID-19. The material from the prospective study consisted of cDNA or gDNA derived from T cells, B-cell-depleted T cells, or PBMCs. Sample metadata almost always included a de-identified subject ID, COVID-19 status, age in years and sex. Deeply sampled blood TCRbeta repertoires from subjects exposed to, actively infected with, or recovered from COVID-19 were included in the dataset. A freely available public database, intended as a resource for researchers studying the immune response to SARS-CoV-2, is where the repertoires were released. Samples were obtained from the ongoing ImmuneRACE study (first 160 participants) and from about 1,300 subjects provided by 6 global collaborators. Where available, HLA class I and class II types were taken from metadata supplied by the sample provider and were not determined by assay-based typing.

V gives up 4 bases and J gives up 4 bases, and the segment between their germline ends measures 8 bases. Reading from cysteine to phenylalanine, the CDR3 counts 13 amino acids. Of the read, only the CDR3 DNA is kept; its 39 bases are in frame from base 1. From the germline V gene (reference sequence), CDR1 is LGHDT and CDR2 is YNNKEL. Whole blood was collected in K2EDTA tubes by collaborating institutions according to the institutions' own protocols. Collaborator samples were shipped for TCRbeta analysis as frozen whole blood, isolated PBMCs, or DNA extracted from either sample type. Concerning this clone itself: The antigen this receptor binds is unknown. No base quality information exists; no much larger clone differs at one position.

TCRbeta CDR3 regions were amplified from genomic DNA by means of the immunoSEQ Assay, a bias-controlled multiplex PCR. In the original analysis: Nucleated cell counts per sample were estimated from amplification of reference gene primers within the assay. Sequence reads were collapsed and filtered to measure the absolute abundance of every unique TCRbeta CDR3 rearrangement. For each sample, productive Simpson clonality was calculated as the square root of Simpson's diversity index across productive rearrangements. TCRdb re-hosts the immuneACCESS table, in-frame sequences only. Its copies lack some clones; in the studies checked, an unresolved V gene accounts for under half of them, and the cause for the rest is not known. V and J calls and clone size are those listed in that table; D and trimming were worked out from the DNA. The sample includes roughly 80,000 clones, with 90% to 95% observed a single time. Roughly 2% of the sample rests with the top ten.

What the work shows at the level of the full study, not this receptor alone: How much clinical and demographic metadata was included differed by source and by participant, and the metadata was provided uncurated.

The chain is assembled from TRBV3-1 (or the pseudogene TRBV3-2) and TRBJ1-3; no D segment can be confidently identified. This clonotype was obtained from a woman in her forties or fifties in a cohort sampled during active COVID-19. The sequenced sample consisted of peripheral blood. The DNA is as follows: TGTGCCAGCAGCCCCCGAGGGGGAAACACCATATATTTT. Translated, this gives CASSPRGGNTIYF.